The rows below give T cell receptor beta chains drawn from one sample of a study of CD8+ T cells in alopecia areata. Sequencing was performed with immunoSEQ multiplex PCR; in TCRdb, only in-frame clones are kept and a portion is missing. The sample consists of under 250,000 clones, more than 55% of them appearing once. The material was CD4+ T cells sorted from blood, obtained at week 44, from a patient treated with tofacitinib. The receptors shown here come from a human donor with alopecia areata. CDR3s include the opening cysteine and the closing phenylalanine or tryptophan. The D gene is left open where the match is weak. Where a row states a size, it is once, few, many or the class of an expanded clone; other rows omit it.

clone size: few; D gene: .; V gene: TRBV19; J gene: TRBJ2-1; CDR3 DNA: TGTGCCAGTAGTCTAGAATCGGAGTACAATGAGCAGTTCTTC; CDR3 protein: CASSLESEYNEQFF
clone size: .; D gene: .; V gene: TRBV29-1; J gene: TRBJ2-2; CDR3 DNA: TGCAGCGTTGAAGTACAGCAGAACACCGGGGAGCTGTTTTTT; CDR3 protein: CSVEVQQNTGELFF
clone size: .; D gene: .; V gene: TRBV15; J gene: TRBJ2-1; CDR3 DNA: TGTGCCACCAGCCCACCCACGGGCAGGTTGCGGCACAATGAGCAGTTCTTC; CDR3 protein: CATSPPTGRLRHNEQFF
clone size: .; D gene: TRBD2; V gene: TRBV29-1; J gene: TRBJ2-5; CDR3 DNA: TGCAGCGTAACACAGCGGGGCGAAGGCACCCAGTACTTC; CDR3 protein: CSVTQRGEGTQYF
clone size: .; D gene: .; V gene: TRBV12-5; J gene: TRBJ1-1; CDR3 DNA: TGTGCTAGTGGTTTTCCCAGAGTTTATCCCCGGGGAGCTTTCTTT; CDR3 protein: CASGFPRVYPRGAFF
clone size: .; D gene: TRBD1; V gene: TRBV7-6; J gene: TRBJ2-2; CDR3 DNA: TGTGCCAGCAGATATGGACAGGGGAGGTTGTTTTTT; CDR3 protein: CASRYGQGRLFF
clone size: .; D gene: .; V gene: TRBV5-1; J gene: TRBJ1-1; CDR3 DNA: TGCGCCAGCAGCAACCAGGGACTGGGAAACACTGAAGCTTTCTTT; CDR3 protein: CASSNQGLGNTEAFF
clone size: few; D gene: .; V gene: TRBV25-1; J gene: TRBJ1-4; CDR3 DNA: TGTGCCAGCACACCAGGGTGGGGTGAAAAACTGTTTTTT; CDR3 protein: CASTPGWGEKLFF
clone size: .; D gene: .; V gene: TRBV30; J gene: TRBJ1-3; CDR3 DNA: TGTGCCTCCCCGTTGGGGGCTGGAAACACCATATATTTT; CDR3 protein: CASPLGAGNTIYF
clone size: .; D gene: .; V gene: TRBV6-4; J gene: TRBJ2-3; CDR3 DNA: TGTGCCAGCAGTGACTCCGGGGGAGGTACAGATACGCAGTATTTT; CDR3 protein: CASSDSGGGTDTQYF
clone size: .; D gene: TRBD1; V gene: TRBV30; J gene: TRBJ2-6; CDR3 DNA: TGTGCCTGGAGTCGATTGCCGGGACAGGGTCTTGGTGGGGCCAACGTCCTGACTTTC; CDR3 protein: CAWSRLPGQGLGGANVLTF
clone size: many; D gene: .; V gene: TRBV9; J gene: TRBJ2-5; CDR3 DNA: TGTGCCAGCAGCGTCTCTATAGCGCCACAAGAGACCCAGTACTTC; CDR3 protein: CASSVSIAPQETQYF
clone size: few; D gene: TRBD2; V gene: TRBV29-1; J gene: TRBJ2-1; CDR3 DNA: TGCAGCGTTGACCGGACTAGCGGGGTAAATGAGCAGTTCTTC; CDR3 protein: CSVDRTSGVNEQFF
clone size: .; D gene: .; V gene: TRBV15; J gene: TRBJ1-4; CDR3 DNA: TGTGCCACCAGCAGACCCGATGAAAAACTGTTTTTT; CDR3 protein: CATSRPDEKLFF
clone size: .; D gene: .; V gene: TRBV6-5; J gene: TRBJ2-6; CDR3 DNA: TGTGCCAGCAGCGGCCCCTCTGGGGCCAACGTCCTGACTTTC; CDR3 protein: CASSGPSGANVLTF
clone size: few; D gene: .; V gene: TRBV18; J gene: TRBJ2-5; CDR3 DNA: TGTGCCAGCTCATCTCAAGAGACCCAGTACTTC; CDR3 protein: CASSSQETQYF
clone size: .; D gene: .; V gene: TRBV6-5; J gene: TRBJ1-2; CDR3 DNA: TGTGCCAGCAGGTCGACAGGACTTCCTTACTATGGCTACACCTTC; CDR3 protein: CASRSTGLPYYGYTF
clone size: .; D gene: .; V gene: TRBV4-3; J gene: TRBJ1-2; CDR3 DNA: TGCGCCAGCAGCCAAGATACCGCCTATGGCTACACCTTC; CDR3 protein: CASSQDTAYGYTF
clone size: few; D gene: .; V gene: TRBV14; J gene: TRBJ1-6; CDR3 DNA: TGTGCCAGCAGCTCCGGGAGACTTACACCCCTCCACTTT; CDR3 protein: CASSSGRLTPLHF
clone size: .; D gene: .; V gene: TRBV4-3; J gene: TRBJ1-2; CDR3 DNA: TGCGCCAGCAGCCCTACCGGGACCCCCTCGGATGGCTACACCTTC; CDR3 protein: CASSPTGTPSDGYTF
clone size: once; D gene: .; V gene: TRBV30; J gene: TRBJ1-5; CDR3 DNA: TGTGCCTGGAGTGTACGGTCAAGGGGCAATCAGCCCCAGCATTTT; CDR3 protein: CAWSVRSRGNQPQHF
clone size: .; D gene: .; V gene: TRBV15; J gene: TRBJ1-5; CDR3 DNA: TGTGCCACCAGCAGAGGGGATGGCCGGGGATCTGGTCAGCCCCAGCATTTT; CDR3 protein: CATSRGDGRGSGQPQHF
clone size: .; D gene: TRBD1; V gene: TRBV15; J gene: TRBJ2-4; CDR3 DNA: TGTGCCACCAGCGACAGGGACCAAGCCAAAAACATTCAGTACTTC; CDR3 protein: CATSDRDQAKNIQYF
clone size: .; D gene: .; V gene: TRBV2; J gene: TRBJ1-2; CDR3 DNA: TGTGCCAGCAGTGCAGAGATGACCCTCTATGGCTACACCTTC; CDR3 protein: CASSAEMTLYGYTF
clone size: .; D gene: .; V gene: TRBV30; J gene: TRBJ1-5; CDR3 DNA: TGTGCCTGGAGTCGGGCAATCAATCAGCCCCAGCATTTT; CDR3 protein: CAWSRAINQPQHF
clone size: .; D gene: .; V gene: TRBV19; J gene: TRBJ1-6; CDR3 DNA: TGTGCCAGTAGTACCCACAGGGATTCACCCCTCCACTTT; CDR3 protein: CASSTHRDSPLHF
clone size: .; D gene: TRBD1; V gene: TRBV7-9; J gene: TRBJ1-2; CDR3 DNA: TGTGCCAGCAGCCTAGAGACTCCAGGGGGCGCGGAGGCTGGCTACACCTTC; CDR3 protein: CASSLETPGGAEAGYTF
clone size: .; D gene: .; V gene: TRBV4-1; J gene: TRBJ1-1; CDR3 DNA: TGCGCCAGCAGCGAACAGGTTATGAACACTGAAGCTTTCTTT; CDR3 protein: CASSEQVMNTEAFF
clone size: .; D gene: .; V gene: TRBV30; J gene: TRBJ2-4; CDR3 DNA: TGTGCCTGGAGTGACGTCAAAAACATTCAGTACTTC; CDR3 protein: CAWSDVKNIQYF
clone size: .; D gene: .; V gene: TRBV5-1; J gene: TRBJ2-5; CDR3 DNA: TGCGCCAGCAGTGGAAGAGAGACCCAGTACTTC; CDR3 protein: CASSGRETQYF
clone size: once; D gene: TRBD1; V gene: TRBV14; J gene: TRBJ2-7; CDR3 DNA: TGTGCCAGCAGCCCGTGGGACAGAGCTTACGAGCAGTACTTC; CDR3 protein: CASSPWDRAYEQYF
clone size: few; D gene: .; V gene: TRBV19; J gene: TRBJ1-5; CDR3 DNA: TGTGCCAGTAGTATCGGAGGGGATCAGCCCCAGCATTTT; CDR3 protein: CASSIGGDQPQHF
clone size: .; D gene: TRBD1; V gene: TRBV7-2; J gene: TRBJ1-1; CDR3 DNA: TGTGCCAGCACTCTATTTAGGACAGGGACTAACACTGAAGCTTTCTTT; CDR3 protein: CASTLFRTGTNTEAFF
clone size: .; D gene: .; V gene: TRBV9; J gene: TRBJ1-5; CDR3 DNA: TGTGCCAGCAGCGTCGGATTGGGCAATCAGCCCCAGCATTTT; CDR3 protein: CASSVGLGNQPQHF
clone size: .; D gene: .; V gene: TRBV6-6; J gene: TRBJ2-3; CDR3 DNA: TGTGCCAGAGACCTGGATACGCAGTATTTT; CDR3 protein: CARDLDTQYF
clone size: .; D gene: .; V gene: TRBV7-2; J gene: TRBJ2-7; CDR3 DNA: TGTGCCAGCAGCTTAGGCCGACCCGATGGGGCCCACAACTCCTACGAGCAGTACTTC; CDR3 protein: CASSLGRPDGAHNSYEQYF
clone size: .; D gene: .; V gene: TRBV29-1; J gene: TRBJ2-2; CDR3 DNA: TGCAGCGTTGATAGCGTTACCGGGGAGCTGTTTTTT; CDR3 protein: CSVDSVTGELFF
clone size: .; D gene: .; V gene: TRBV2; J gene: TRBJ1-6; CDR3 DNA: TGTGCCAGCAGTATGACAAATTCACCCCTCCACTTT; CDR3 protein: CASSMTNSPLHF
clone size: .; D gene: .; V gene: TRBV11-1; J gene: TRBJ2-1; CDR3 DNA: TGTGCCAGCAGCTTAGGAGCGCTAGCCCCCTACAATGAGCAGTTCTTC; CDR3 protein: CASSLGALAPYNEQFF
clone size: .; D gene: TRBD1; V gene: TRBV27; J gene: TRBJ2-7; CDR3 DNA: TGTGCCAGCAGGGGACAGGGGGGCCCCTACGAGCAGTACTTC; CDR3 protein: CASRGQGGPYEQYF
clone size: few; D gene: .; V gene: TRBV5-4; J gene: TRBJ1-1; CDR3 DNA: TGTGCCAGCAGCTCTCCCTACTCTGAAGCTTTCTTT; CDR3 protein: CASSSPYSEAFF
clone size: .; D gene: TRBD1; V gene: TRBV5-4; J gene: TRBJ2-7; CDR3 DNA: TGTGCCAGCAGCTGGGGCGGCTTAGGACAGGGGACCTACGAGCAGTACTTC; CDR3 protein: CASSWGGLGQGTYEQYF
clone size: .; D gene: .; V gene: TRBV29-1; J gene: TRBJ1-1; CDR3 DNA: TGCAGCGTTGATGCAGGGTTCGGAATGAACACTGAAGCTTTCTTT; CDR3 protein: CSVDAGFGMNTEAFF
clone size: .; D gene: .; V gene: TRBV29-1; J gene: TRBJ1-2; CDR3 DNA: TGCAGCGTTACTACGGTTAGTGCGGATCGGGGCTACACCTTC; CDR3 protein: CSVTTVSADRGYTF
clone size: once; D gene: .; V gene: TRBV25-1; J gene: TRBJ1-1; CDR3 DNA: TGTGCCAGCAGAGACAGCGAGATCACTGAAGCTTTCTTT; CDR3 protein: CASRDSEITEAFF
clone size: .; D gene: .; V gene: TRBV15; J gene: TRBJ2-5; CDR3 DNA: TGTGCCACCAGCAGGGGGGAGACCCAGTACTTC; CDR3 protein: CATSRGETQYF
clone size: .; D gene: .; V gene: TRBV7-3; J gene: TRBJ2-1; CDR3 DNA: TGTGCCAGCAGCTTAATGGAGGGATCCTACAATGAGCAGTTCTTC; CDR3 protein: CASSLMEGSYNEQFF
clone size: .; D gene: .; V gene: TRBV19; J gene: TRBJ1-2; CDR3 DNA: TGTGCCAGTAGGAACCCTCTCAGGAACTATGGCTACACCTTC; CDR3 protein: CASRNPLRNYGYTF